This record concerns one TCR beta chain sequence. The antigen is not known. The study separated CD4+ cells into CD45RA+ naive and CD45RA-negative memory subsets. Clones were read by immunoSEQ multiplex PCR, and TCRdb kept only the in-frame ones, dropping some. Here the sample spans about 2.4 million clones, over 85% being singletons. V was clipped by 1 base and J by 7 bases, with 13 bases between them. The germline CDR1 and CDR2 sequences are MNHEY and SMNVEV (reference sequence). CDR3 size: 15 residues. This sample was included in a study of shared clonotypes between healthy human individuals. Points from the study as a whole: Sample collection involved blood only; tissue repertoires are likely different.

Input material: naive CD4+ T cells sorted from blood. Subset in this sample: CD45RA+ positively selected. This sequence was found in a man aged 18 to 29 in good health. The chain has TRBV27 and TRBJ1-4; no firm D call. The CDR3 DNA reads TGTGCCAGCAGTTTATACCTTCAAGGAGTTGAAAAACTGTTTTTT. It yields the protein CASSLYLQGVEKLFF.